This TCR beta chain was identified during a study of tumor-infiltrating lymphocytes in primary liver carcinoma. The source material, about 18-33 mg of unsorted bulk tissue, was used to co-extract RNA and DNA. From roughly 500 ng total RNA, TCR beta cDNA was generated with a primer in the constant region. It was through three nested multiplex PCR rounds of slightly modified ARM-PCR that TCR beta libraries arose. TRBV1-TRBV30 forward primers and a C-beta reverse primer were used in the first two PCR rounds, which each ran for approximately 10 cycles. TCRdb reanalysed the multiplex PCR reads using MiXCR and keeps one entry per CDR3 protein. The sample yields 90,000 to 150,000 distinct CDR3 sequences, less than 75% seen once. The V gene's germline CDR1 is DFQATT and CDR2 SNEGSKA (reference sequence). The CDR3 sequence is 15 residues long. A remark on this clonotype: The junction departs from germline at one end; a sequencing error may be responsible.

The TCR sequence derives from a woman aged 55-69 years with primary liver carcinoma and hepatitis B virus infection. The sequencing input was tumor-adjacent normal liver tissue. The chain has TRBV20-1 and TRBJ1-5; D is possibly TRBD1 (5 bases). The CDR3 spells CSANTGLGGRQPQHF. DNA of the CDR3: TGCAGCGCTAATACAGGCTTGGGGGGACGGCAGCCCCAGCATTTT.